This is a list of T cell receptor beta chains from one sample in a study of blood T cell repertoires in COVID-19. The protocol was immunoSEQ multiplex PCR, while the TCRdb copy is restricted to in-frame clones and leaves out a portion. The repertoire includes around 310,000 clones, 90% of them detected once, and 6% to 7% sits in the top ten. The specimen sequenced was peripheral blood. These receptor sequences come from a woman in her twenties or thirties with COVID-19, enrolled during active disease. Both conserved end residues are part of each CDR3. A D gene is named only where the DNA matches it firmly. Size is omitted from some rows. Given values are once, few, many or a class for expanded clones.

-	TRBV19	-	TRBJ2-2	CASRRGLTGELFF	TGTGCCAGTCGTCGGGGTCTAACCGGGGAGCTGTTTTTT
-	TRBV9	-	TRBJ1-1	CASSVGGQPLEAFF	TGTGCCAGCAGCGTAGGAGGACAGCCCCTCGAAGCTTTCTTT
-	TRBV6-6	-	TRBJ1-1	CASEWRRENEAFF	TGTGCCAGCGAGTGGCGGAGGGAGAATGAAGCTTTCTTT
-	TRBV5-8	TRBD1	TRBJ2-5	CASSLASGTGLQETQYF	TGTGCCAGCAGCTTGGCTTCTGGGACAGGTTTACAAGAGACCCAGTACTTC
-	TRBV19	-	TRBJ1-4	CASSTPGGEKLFF	TGTGCCAGTAGTACCCCGGGGGGAGAAAAACTGTTTTTT
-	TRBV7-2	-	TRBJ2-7	CASSLDVYSYEQYF	TGTGCCAGCAGCTTAGATGTCTACTCCTACGAGCAGTACTTC
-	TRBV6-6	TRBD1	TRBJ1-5	CASRLQGQDNQPQHF	TGTGCCAGCAGATTACAGGGGCAAGACAATCAGCCCCAGCATTTT
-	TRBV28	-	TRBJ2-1	CASSSPRGSYNEQFF	TGTGCCAGCAGTTCTCCTAGGGGATCCTACAATGAGCAGTTCTTC
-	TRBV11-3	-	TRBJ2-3	CASSAGADTQYF	TGTGCCAGCAGCGCAGGTGCAGATACGCAGTATTTT
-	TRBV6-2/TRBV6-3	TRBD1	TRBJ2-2	CASSSRLPGQGSGELFF	TGTGCCAGCAGTTCCCGGCTCCCGGGACAGGGTTCCGGGGAGCTGTTTTTT
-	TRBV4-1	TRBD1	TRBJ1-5	CASSLDRGSNQPQHF	TGCGCCAGCAGCCTAGACAGGGGAAGCAATCAGCCCCAGCATTTT
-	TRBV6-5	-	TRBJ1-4	CASSYGRAAEKLFF	TGTGCCAGCAGTTACGGCAGGGCTGCAGAAAAACTGTTTTTT
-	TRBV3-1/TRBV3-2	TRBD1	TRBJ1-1	CASSQPGQGDTEAFF	TGTGCCAGCAGCCAACCGGGACAGGGGGACACTGAAGCTTTCTTT
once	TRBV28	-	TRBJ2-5	CASSPLRALWETQYF	TGTGCCAGCAGCCCCCTCCGCGCACTCTGGGAGACCCAGTACTTC
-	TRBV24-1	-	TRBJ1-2	CATSDPGRARSGYTF	TGTGCCACCAGTGACCCCGGGAGGGCCCGGTCTGGCTACACCTTC
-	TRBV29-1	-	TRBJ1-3	CSVLTGSGNTIYF	TGCAGCGTGCTAACAGGCTCTGGAAACACCATATATTTT
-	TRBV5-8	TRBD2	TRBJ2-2	CASSRSGRATGELFF	TGTGCCAGCAGCCGCAGCGGGAGGGCCACCGGGGAGCTGTTTTTT
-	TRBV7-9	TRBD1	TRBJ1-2	CASSPWTGYGYTF	TGTGCCAGCAGCCCCTGGACAGGGTATGGCTACACCTTC
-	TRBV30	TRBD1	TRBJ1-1	CAWSAGGGQREAFF	TGTGCCTGGAGTGCAGGGGGCGGACAGAGGGAAGCTTTCTTT
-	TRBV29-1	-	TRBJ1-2	CSVSQYGYTF	TGCAGCGTTTCCCAGTATGGCTACACCTTC
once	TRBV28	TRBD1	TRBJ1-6	CASSLSPDRGIRNSPLHF	TGTGCCAGCAGTTTATCCCCCGACAGGGGGATAAGGAATTCACCCCTCCACTTT
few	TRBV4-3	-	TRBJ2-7	CASSQDYDTSYEQYF	TGCGCCAGCAGCCAAGATTATGACACATCCTACGAGCAGTACTTC
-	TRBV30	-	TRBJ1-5	CAWRGVGASNQPQHF	TGTGCCTGGAGGGGCGTAGGGGCTAGCAATCAGCCCCAGCATTTT
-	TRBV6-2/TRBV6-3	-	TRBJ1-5	CASSWAGQPQHF	TGTGCCAGCAGCTGGGCTGGGCAGCCCCAGCATTTT
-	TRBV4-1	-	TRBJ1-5	CASSQGQVNQPQHF	TGCGCCAGCAGCCAAGGACAGGTCAATCAGCCCCAGCATTTT
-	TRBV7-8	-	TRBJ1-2	CASSPTVQGSGYTF	TGTGCCAGCAGCCCGACAGTACAGGGTTCTGGCTACACCTTC
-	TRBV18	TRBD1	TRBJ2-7	CASSPGQGAVSYEQYF	TGTGCCAGCTCACCAGGACAGGGGGCAGTCTCCTACGAGCAGTACTTC
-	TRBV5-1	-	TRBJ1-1	CASRHLTGYGAFF	TGCGCCAGCAGACACTTGACAGGTTATGGTGCTTTCTTT
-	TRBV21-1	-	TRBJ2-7	CASSRRTGVYEQYF	TGTGCCAGCAGCAGGCGGACAGGGGTCTACGAGCAGTACTTC
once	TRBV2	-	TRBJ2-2	CASSPTSTRESGELFF	TGTGCCAGCAGCCCAACGTCGACTAGGGAATCCGGGGAGCTGTTTTTT
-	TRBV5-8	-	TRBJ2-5	CASSLKAGANLQETQYF	TGTGCCAGCAGCTTGAAGGCAGGGGCCAACCTTCAAGAGACCCAGTACTTC
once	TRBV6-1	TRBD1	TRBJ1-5	CASREQGANPSQPQHF	TGTGCCAGCAGGGAACAGGGGGCCAATCCATCACAGCCCCAGCATTTT
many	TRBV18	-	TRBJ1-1	CASSPSREGNTEAFF	TGTGCCAGCTCACCCTCCCGAGAGGGGAACACTGAAGCTTTCTTT